This passage covers 5 T cell receptor beta chains from one sample sequenced in a study of response to subunit inactivated influenza vaccine. TCRdb analysed the RT-PCR reads with MiXCR anew, one entry per CDR3 protein. The sample lists over 450,000 distinct CDR3 sequences; about an eighth were seen once. Sequencing used PBMCs from blood, obtained more than 35 days after vaccination. Receptor source: a man aged 50-59 years who received an inactivated influenza vaccine.

The rearrangement uses TRBV7-9 and TRBJ1-1, with D tentatively TRBD1 (5 bases). The germline CDR1 and CDR2 sequences are SEHNR and FQNEAQ (reference sequence). CDR3 length: 14 residues. V gave up 2 bases and J gave up 4 bases, with 11 bases separating them. DNA for the CDR3: TGTGCCAGCAGCTTATCTGGGGGAAGCACTGAAGCTTTCTTT. Amino acid sequence: CASSLSGGSTEAFF.

Ten or more counts support this clonotype. J is TRBJ2-5 and V is TRBV4-3; D gene unclear. This CDR3 contains 14 residues. Germline CDR1 is LGHNA and CDR2 is YSLEER. Trimming took off 0 bases at V and 1 base at J, with 6 bases between the two ends. The CDR3 DNA is TGCGCCAGCAGCCAAGAGACGTTCCAAGAGACCCAGTACTTC. Translation gives CASSQETFQETQYF.

This sequence joins TRBV18 and TRBJ2-1; 10 bases line up with TRBD2. The CDR3 sequence is 17 residues long. J gave up 2 bases and V 0 bases, and 4 bases lay outside the gene matches. Germline V gives CDR1 KGHSH, CDR2 LQKENI. The CDR3 DNA reads TGTGCCAGCTCACCACCACAGAGCGGGGGGGCCTACAATGAGCAGTTCTTC. As protein: CASSPPQSGGAYNEQFF.

The chain carries TRBV9 and TRBJ2-5; a weak D match, TRBD1 (6 bases). This CDR3 has 13 residues. Germline CDR1 reads SGDLS; CDR2 reads YYNGEE. The V end lost 0 bases, the J end lost 4 bases, and 7 bases lay between the germline ends. The CDR3 DNA reads TGTGCCAGCAGCGTAGGGGGGCTAGAGACCCAGTACTTC. This sequence encodes CASSVGGLETQYF.

This clonotype appeared a single time. The rearrangement joins TRBV5-6 to TRBJ2-1, with 9 bases aligning to TRBD1. Germline CDR1 SGHDT, CDR2 YYEEEE. CDR3 length equals 14 residues. J gave up 7 bases and V 5 bases, and 7 bases lay outside the gene matches. CDR3 in DNA: TGTGCCAGCAGTCCCGGGACAGGGTGGAATGAGCAGTTCTTC. It yields the protein CASSPGTGWNEQFF.